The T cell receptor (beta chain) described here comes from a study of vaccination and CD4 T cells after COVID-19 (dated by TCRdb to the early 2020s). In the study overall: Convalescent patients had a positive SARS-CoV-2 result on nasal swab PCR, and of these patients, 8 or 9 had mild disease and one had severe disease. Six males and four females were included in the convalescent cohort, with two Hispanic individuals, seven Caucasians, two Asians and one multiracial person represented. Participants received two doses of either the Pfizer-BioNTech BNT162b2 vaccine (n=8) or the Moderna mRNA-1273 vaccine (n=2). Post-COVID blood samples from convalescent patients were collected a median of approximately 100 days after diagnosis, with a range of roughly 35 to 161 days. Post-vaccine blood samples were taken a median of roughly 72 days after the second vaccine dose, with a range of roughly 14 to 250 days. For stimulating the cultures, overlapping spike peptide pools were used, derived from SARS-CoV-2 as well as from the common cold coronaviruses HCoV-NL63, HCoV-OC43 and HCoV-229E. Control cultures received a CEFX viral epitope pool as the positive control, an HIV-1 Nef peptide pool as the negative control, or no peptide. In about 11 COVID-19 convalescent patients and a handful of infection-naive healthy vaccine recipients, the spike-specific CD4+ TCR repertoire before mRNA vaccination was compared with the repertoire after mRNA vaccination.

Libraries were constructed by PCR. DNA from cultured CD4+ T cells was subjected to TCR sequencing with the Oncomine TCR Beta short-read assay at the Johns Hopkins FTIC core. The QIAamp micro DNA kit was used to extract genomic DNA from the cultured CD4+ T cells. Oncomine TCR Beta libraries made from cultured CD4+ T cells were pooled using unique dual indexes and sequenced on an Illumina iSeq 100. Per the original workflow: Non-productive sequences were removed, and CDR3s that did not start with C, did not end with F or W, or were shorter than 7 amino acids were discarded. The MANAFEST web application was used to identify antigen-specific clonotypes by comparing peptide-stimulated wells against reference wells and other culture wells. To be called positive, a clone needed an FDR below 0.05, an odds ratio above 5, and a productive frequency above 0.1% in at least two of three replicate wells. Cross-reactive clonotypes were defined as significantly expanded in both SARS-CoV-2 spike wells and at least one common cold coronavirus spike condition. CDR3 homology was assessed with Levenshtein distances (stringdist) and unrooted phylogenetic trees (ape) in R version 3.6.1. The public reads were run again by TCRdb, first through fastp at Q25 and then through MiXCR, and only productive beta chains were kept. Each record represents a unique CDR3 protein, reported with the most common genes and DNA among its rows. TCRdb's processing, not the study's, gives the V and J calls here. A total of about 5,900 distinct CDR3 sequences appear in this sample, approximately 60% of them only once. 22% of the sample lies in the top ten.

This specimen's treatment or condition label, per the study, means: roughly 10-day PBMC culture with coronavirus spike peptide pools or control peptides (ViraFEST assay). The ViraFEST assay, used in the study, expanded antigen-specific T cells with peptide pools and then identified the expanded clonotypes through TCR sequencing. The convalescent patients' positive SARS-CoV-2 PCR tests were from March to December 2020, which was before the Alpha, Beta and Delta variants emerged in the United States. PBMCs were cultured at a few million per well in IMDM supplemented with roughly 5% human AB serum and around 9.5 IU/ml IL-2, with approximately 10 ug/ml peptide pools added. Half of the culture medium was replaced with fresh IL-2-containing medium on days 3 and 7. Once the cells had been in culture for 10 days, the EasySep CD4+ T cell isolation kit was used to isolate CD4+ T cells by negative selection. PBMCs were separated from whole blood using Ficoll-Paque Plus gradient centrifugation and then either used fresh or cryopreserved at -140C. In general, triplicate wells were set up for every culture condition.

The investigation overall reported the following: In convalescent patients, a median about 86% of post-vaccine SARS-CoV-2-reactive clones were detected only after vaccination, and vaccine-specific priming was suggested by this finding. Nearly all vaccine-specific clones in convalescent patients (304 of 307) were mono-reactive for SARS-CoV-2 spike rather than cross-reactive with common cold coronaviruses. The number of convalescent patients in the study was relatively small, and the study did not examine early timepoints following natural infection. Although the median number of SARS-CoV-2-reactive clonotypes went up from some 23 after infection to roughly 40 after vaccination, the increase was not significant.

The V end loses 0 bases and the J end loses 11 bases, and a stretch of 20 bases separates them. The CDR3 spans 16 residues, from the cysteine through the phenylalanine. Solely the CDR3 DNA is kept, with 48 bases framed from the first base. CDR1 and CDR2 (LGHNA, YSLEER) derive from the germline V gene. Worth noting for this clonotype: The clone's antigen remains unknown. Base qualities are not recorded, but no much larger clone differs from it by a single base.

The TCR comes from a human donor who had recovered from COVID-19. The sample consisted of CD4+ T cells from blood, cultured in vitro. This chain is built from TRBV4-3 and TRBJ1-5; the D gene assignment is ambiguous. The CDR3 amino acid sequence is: CASSQDTASAVRAQHF. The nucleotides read TGCGCCAGCAGCCAAGATACGGCCAGCGCCGTTCGAGCCCAGCATTTT.